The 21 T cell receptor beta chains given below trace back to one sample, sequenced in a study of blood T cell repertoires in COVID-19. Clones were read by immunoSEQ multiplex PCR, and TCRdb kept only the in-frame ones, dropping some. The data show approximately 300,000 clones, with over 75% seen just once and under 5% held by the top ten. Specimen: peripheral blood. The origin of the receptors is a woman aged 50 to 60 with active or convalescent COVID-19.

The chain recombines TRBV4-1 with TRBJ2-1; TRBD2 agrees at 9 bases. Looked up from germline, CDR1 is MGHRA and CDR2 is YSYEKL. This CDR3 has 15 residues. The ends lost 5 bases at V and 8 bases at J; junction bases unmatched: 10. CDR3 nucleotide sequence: TGCGCCAGCAGCATGACCGGGACTAGCTTCGATGAGCAGTTCTTC. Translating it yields CASSMTGTSFDEQFF.

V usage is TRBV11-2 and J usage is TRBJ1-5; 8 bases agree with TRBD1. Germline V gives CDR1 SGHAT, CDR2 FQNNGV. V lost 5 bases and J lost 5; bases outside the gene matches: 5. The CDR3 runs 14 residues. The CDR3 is CASSKDRGDQPQHF. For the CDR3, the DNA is TGTGCCAGCAGCAAAGACAGGGGAGATCAGCCCCAGCATTTT.

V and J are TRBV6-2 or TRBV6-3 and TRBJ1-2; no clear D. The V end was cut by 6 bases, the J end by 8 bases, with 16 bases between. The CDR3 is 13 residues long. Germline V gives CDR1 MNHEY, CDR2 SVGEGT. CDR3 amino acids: CASSPQTWRGYTF. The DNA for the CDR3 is TGTGCCAGCAGCCCTCAGACCTGGCGGGGCTACACCTTC.

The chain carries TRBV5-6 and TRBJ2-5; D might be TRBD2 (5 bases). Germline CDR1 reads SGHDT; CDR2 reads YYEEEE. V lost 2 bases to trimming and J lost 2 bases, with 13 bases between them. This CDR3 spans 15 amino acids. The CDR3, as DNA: TGTGCCAGCAGCTTTGCGACTACCAAACAAGAGACCCAGTACTTC. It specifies CASSFATTKQETQYF.

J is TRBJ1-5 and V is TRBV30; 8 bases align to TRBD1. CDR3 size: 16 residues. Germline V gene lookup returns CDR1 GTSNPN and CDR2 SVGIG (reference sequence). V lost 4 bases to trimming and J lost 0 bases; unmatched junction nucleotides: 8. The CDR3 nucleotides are TGTGCCTGGAAACCCAATGACAGGGGTAGCAATCAGCCCCAGCATTTT. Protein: CAWKPNDRGSNQPQHF. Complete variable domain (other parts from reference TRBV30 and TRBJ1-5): SQTIHQWPATLVQPVGSPLSLECTVEGTSNPNLYWYRQAAGRGLQLLFYSVGIGQISSEVPQNLSASRPQDRQFILSSKKLLLSDSGFYLCAWKPNDRGSNQPQHFGDGTRLSIL.

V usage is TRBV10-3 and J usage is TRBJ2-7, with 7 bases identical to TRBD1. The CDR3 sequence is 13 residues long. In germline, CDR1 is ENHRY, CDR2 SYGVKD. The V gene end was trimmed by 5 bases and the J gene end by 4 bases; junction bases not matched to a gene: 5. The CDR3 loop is CAISQGQSYEQYF. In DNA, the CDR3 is TGTGCCATCAGTCAGGGACAGTCTTACGAGCAGTACTTC.

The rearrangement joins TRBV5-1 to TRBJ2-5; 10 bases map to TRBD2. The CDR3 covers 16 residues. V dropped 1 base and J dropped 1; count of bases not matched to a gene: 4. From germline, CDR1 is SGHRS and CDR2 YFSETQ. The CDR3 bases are TGCGCCAGCAGCTTGTTCGCTAGCGGGGGCCAAGAGACCCAGTACTTC. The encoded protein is CASSLFASGGQETQYF.

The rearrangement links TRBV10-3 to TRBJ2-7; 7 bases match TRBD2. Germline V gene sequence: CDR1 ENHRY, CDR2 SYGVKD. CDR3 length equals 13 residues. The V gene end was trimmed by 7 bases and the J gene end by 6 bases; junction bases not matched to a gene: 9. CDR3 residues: CAIKAREGTEQYF. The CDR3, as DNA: TGTGCCATCAAGGCCAGGGAGGGAACCGAGCAGTACTTC.

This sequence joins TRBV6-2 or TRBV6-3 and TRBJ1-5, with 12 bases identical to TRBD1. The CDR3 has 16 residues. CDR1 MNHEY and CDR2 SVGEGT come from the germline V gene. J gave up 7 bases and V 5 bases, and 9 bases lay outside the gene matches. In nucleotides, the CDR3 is TGTGCCAGCAGTGTGGCCGGGACAGGGGGCGTCCAGCCCCAGCATTTT. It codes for CASSVAGTGGVQPQHF.

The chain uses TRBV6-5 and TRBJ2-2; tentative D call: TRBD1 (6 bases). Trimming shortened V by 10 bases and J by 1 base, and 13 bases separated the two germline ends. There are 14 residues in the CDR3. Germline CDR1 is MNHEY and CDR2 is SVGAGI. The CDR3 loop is CATDRFLNTGELFF. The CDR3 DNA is TGTGCCACCGACAGGTTCCTGAACACCGGGGAGCTGTTTTTT.

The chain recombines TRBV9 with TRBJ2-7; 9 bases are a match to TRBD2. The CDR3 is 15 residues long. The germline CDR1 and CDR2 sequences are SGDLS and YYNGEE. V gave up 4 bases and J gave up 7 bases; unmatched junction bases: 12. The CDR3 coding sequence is TGTGCCAGCAGCCCTCCTGGAGCGGGAGGACTAGAGCAGTACTTC. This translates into CASSPPGAGGLEQYF.

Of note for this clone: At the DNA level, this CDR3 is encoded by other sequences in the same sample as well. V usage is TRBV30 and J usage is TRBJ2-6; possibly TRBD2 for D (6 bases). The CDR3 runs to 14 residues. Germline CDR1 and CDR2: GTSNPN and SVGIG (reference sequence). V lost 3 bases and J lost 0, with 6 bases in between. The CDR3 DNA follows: TGTGCCTGGAGGGGAGGCTCTGGGGCCAACGTCCTGACTTTC. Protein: CAWRGGSGANVLTF.

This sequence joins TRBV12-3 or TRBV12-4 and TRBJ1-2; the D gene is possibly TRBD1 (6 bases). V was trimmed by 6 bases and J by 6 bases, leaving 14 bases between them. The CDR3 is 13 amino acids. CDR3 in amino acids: CASRTDRIHGYTF. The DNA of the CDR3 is TGTGCCAGCAGAACAGACAGGATACATGGCTACACCTTC.

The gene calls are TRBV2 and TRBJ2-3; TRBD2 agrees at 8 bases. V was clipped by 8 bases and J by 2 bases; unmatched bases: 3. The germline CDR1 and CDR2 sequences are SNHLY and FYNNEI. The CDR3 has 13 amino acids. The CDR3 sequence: CASASGYTDTQYF. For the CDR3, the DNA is TGTGCCAGCGCTAGCGGGTACACAGATACGCAGTATTTT. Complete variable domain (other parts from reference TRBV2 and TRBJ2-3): EPEVTQTPSHQVTQMGQEVILRCVPISNHLYFYWYRQILGQKVEFLVSFYNNEISEKSEIFDDQFSVERPDGSNFTLKIRSTKLEDSAMYFCASASGYTDTQYFGPGTRLTVL.

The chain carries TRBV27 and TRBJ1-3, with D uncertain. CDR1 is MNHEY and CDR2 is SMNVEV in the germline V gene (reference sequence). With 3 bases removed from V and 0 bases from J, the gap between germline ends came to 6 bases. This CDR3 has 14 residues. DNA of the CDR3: TGTGCCAGCAGTTTTAGTGGCTCTGGAAACACCATATATTTT. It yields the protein CASSFSGSGNTIYF.

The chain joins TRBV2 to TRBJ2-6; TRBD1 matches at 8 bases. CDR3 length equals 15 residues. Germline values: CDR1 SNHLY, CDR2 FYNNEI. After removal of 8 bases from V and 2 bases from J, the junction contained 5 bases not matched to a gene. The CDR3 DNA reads TGTGCCAGCGGACAGGGTCTCCCTGGGGCCAACGTCCTGACTTTC. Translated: CASGQGLPGANVLTF.

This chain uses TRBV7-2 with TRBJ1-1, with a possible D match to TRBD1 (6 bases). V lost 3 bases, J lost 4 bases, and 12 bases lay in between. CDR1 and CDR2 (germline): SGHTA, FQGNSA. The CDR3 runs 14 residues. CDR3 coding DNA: TGTGCCAGCAGCTTCGCCGCGGGGGCCACTGAAGCTTTCTTT. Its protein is CASSFAAGATEAFF.

DNA for the CDR3: TGTGCCAGCAGCTCAACCGCAGGGACTCAAAACTATGGCTACACCTTC. Its translation is CASSSTAGTQNYGYTF. The rearrangement joins TRBV7-6 to TRBJ1-2; a weak D match, TRBD1 (5 bases). CDR3 length equals 16 residues. The germline CDR1 and CDR2 sequences are SGHVS and FNYEAQ. Between the trimmed V and J ends, which lost 4 bases and 2 bases, there was a span of 17 bases.

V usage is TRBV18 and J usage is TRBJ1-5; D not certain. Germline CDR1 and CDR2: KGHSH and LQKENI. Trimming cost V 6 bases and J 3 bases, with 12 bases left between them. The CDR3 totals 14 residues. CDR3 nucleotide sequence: TGTGCCAGCTCGTACAGAAGTGCCAATCAGCCCCAGCATTTT. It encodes CASSYRSANQPQHF.

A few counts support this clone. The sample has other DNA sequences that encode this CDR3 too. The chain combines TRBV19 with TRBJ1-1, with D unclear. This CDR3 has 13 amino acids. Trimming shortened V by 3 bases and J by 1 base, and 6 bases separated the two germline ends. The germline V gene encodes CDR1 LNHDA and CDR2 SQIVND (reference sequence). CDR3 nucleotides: TGTGCCAGTAGTATCCGAGAGAACACTGAAGCTTTCTTT. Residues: CASSIRENTEAFF.

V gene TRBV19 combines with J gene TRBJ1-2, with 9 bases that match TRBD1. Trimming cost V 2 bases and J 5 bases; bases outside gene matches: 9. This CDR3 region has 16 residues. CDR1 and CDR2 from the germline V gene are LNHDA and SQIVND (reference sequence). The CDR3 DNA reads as TGTGCCAGTAGTATAAGGACAGGGGATTATTGGTATGGCTACACCTTC. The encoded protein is CASSIRTGDYWYGYTF.